The TCR beta chain under discussion was sequenced for a study of blood T cells in healthy people across ages (dated by TCRdb to the mid-2010s). For context, the study as a whole: In model experiments, roughly one uniquely barcoded TCR beta cDNA molecule per two T cells was captured by template switching. The study measured age-related changes in TCR beta repertoire diversity using deep sequencing normalized with unique cDNA molecular identifiers. The donors were divided into four age groups: young (average about 16 years), middle-aged (roughly 42), aged (approximately 59) and long-lived (about 80). To avoid experimental bias, donors of different ages were distributed randomly across sequencing lanes. For two donors (one aged 18 to 30 and one aged 80 or older), the study analyzed two additional independent replicas of 1 million unique cDNA reads from the same blood draw. General conclusions and limits of the study: Observed TCR beta diversity per million T cells fell roughly linearly with age, and a significant reduction was already apparent by age about 36. Total diversity estimates from one million sequenced T cells were considered lower bounds and underestimates. Bulk unsorted PBMC profiling prevented conclusive comparison of naive and antigen-experienced compartments. Compared with the aged group, more naive CD4+ T cells, fewer expanded clones and increased TCR diversity were shown by the long-lived group, suggesting age selection. Observed TCR beta diversity correlated strongly with the percentage of naive T cells measured by flow cytometry. Because the CMV infection status of the donors was unknown, age-related changes in expanded clonotypes may potentially have been confounded.

In regard to this clonotype: The clone's antigen remains unknown. No qualities accompany the bases; no much larger clone lies one base away.

Library method: 5' RACE. TCRdb shows the sequencer as Illumina HiSeq 2500. A second PCR of roughly 7 to 11 cycles was performed with a sample-barcoded 5' primer and a J-beta primer mix. Each TCR beta cDNA molecule received a unique molecular identifier from a template-switch 5' adaptor carrying 12 random nucleotides. Each sample yielded at least 3 million CDR3-containing paired-end reads. The Mint cDNA synthesis kit, primed by a TRBC-specific oligonucleotide, was used to synthesize first-strand cDNA from all RNA. All cDNA was treated with uracil-DNA glycosylase and then went through a first 18-cycle PCR with the universal primers M1SS and BC2_uni_R. The paper's processing steps were these. For normalization, 1 million high-quality reads were randomly selected from each sample, with every read carrying a distinct molecular identifier. Reads sharing molecular identifiers were discarded rather than binned into consensus sequences. MiTCR, with a Q25 quality threshold and the strictest error-elimination algorithm, was used for CDR3 identification, clonotype clustering and error correction. A nonparametric unseen species model with Euler transformation was used to estimate a lower bound on total TCR beta diversity. TCRdb took the public reads, trimmed them with fastp at Q25, ran MiXCR for clone calling and kept in-frame beta chains. When rows share a CDR3 protein, they turn into one entry using the most common DNA and genes. It is TCRdb's table, rather than the study itself, that gives the V and J calls and clone size. The sample includes hundreds of thousands of distinct CDR3 sequences, with 20% to 25% observed a single time. Around 21% of the sample is taken by the ten largest.

Systemically healthy Caucasian individuals from Russia, some 36 in total and aged roughly 6 to 100 years, were included as donors. Around 10 milliliters of peripheral blood were collected from each donor into EDTA-treated Vacutainer tubes. PBMCs were isolated by Ficoll-Paque density-gradient centrifugation, with at least 6 million obtained per sample. Total RNA, at least 6 micrograms per sample, was extracted from PBMCs with Trizol reagent. The percentages of naive CD45RAhigh/CD27high T cells were determined by flow cytometry on a PBMC aliquot from every donor. CDR1 and CDR2 were assigned from the germline V gene (reference sequence) as MNHNY and SVGAGI. Germline trimming amounts to 2 bases on V and 4 bases on J, with 5 as the count of junction bases outside the gene matches. Counted from cysteine to phenylalanine, this CDR3 has 18 amino acids. Solely the CDR3 DNA is kept, with 54 bases framed from the first base.

Specimen: blood. This sequence was found in a man between 65 and 85 years old in good health. The receptor chain draws on TRBV6-6 and TRBJ2-1; TRBD2 aligns with 16 central bases. The CDR3: CASSYGTSGRALYNEQFF. The DNA reads TGTGCCAGCAGTTACGGGACTAGCGGGAGGGCCTTATACAATGAGCAGTTCTTC.